This TCR beta chain was observed in a study of shared clonotypes between healthy human individuals. Whole-study results and caveats: Tissue TCR repertoires likely differ from these blood-only repertoires.

This clone was seen once. The antigen remains unidentified. Healthy HIV-negative adults without recent acute infections or vaccinations served as donors. Running of the assay took place at deep level. The table came from immunoSEQ multiplex PCR; TCRdb's copy has only in-frame clones and leaves some out. Seen here are about 490,000 clones, 70% to 80% observed once, and the top ten hold 10% to 15%. The clonotype originates from a middle-aged woman in good health. Some clones in this sample may be carry-over from other donors' samples. Source material: PBMCs.

This chain's CDR3 is CASSSGVGAGGTDTQYF. CDR3 DNA sequence: TGTGCCAGCAGCTCGGGGGTGGGAGCGGGAGGCACAGATACGCAGTATTTT. The chain joins TRBV7-9 to TRBJ2-3, with 8 bases identical to TRBD2. The V gene's germline CDR1 is SEHNR and CDR2 FQNEAQ (reference sequence). The CDR3 is 17 residues long. V was pared by 4 bases and J by 1 base, with 10 bases of the junction left unmatched.